The TCR beta chain under discussion was sequenced for a study of OX40 agonist ivuxolimab in advanced cancers. At the level of the study: Patients were dosed with the agonistic anti-OX40 (CD134) antibody ivuxolimab. There were three patients with partial responses, one having hepatocellular carcinoma and two cutaneous melanoma.

CDR1 and CDR2 from the germline V gene are MGHDK and SYGVNS. The CDR3 extends over 14 amino acids. V lost 6 bases and J 5 bases, leaving 16 bases between the germline ends. Only in-frame clones appear in the TCRdb table, and some are missing; sequencing was by immunoSEQ multiplex PCR. The sample comprises approximately 61,000 clones, 75% to 90% of which are singletons, and approximately 1.3% rests with the top ten. This clonotype originated in an adult with an advanced solid tumor such as melanoma, head and neck, liver or kidney cancer. This material consisted of CD4+ or CD8+ T cells sorted from blood, taken in a trial of the OX40 agonist ivuxolimab. The gene calls are TRBV25-1 and TRBJ2-5; D call uncertain. The DNA of the CDR3 is TGTGCCAGCAGCGCCGCCACTGTTCCGGAGACCCAGTACTTC. Translation gives CASSAATVPETQYF.